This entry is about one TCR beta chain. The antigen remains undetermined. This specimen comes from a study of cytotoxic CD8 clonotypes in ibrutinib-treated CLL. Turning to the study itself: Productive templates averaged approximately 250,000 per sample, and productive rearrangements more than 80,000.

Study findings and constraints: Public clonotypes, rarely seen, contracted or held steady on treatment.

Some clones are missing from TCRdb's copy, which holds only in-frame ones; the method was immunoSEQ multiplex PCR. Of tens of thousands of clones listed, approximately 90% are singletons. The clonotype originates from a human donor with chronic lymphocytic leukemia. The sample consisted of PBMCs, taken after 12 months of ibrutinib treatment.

In DNA, the CDR3 is TGTGCCAGCAGCCAATCCCGGGACCTTATGGGTGGCGGGGAGCTGTTTTTT. Translation: CASSQSRDLMGGGELFF. The genes are TRBV7-9 and TRBJ2-2; the D gene could be TRBD1 or TRBD2 (5 bases each). Trimming cost V 5 bases and J 7 bases, with 23 bases left between them. CDR3 length: 17 residues. The germline gives CDR1 SEHNR, CDR2 FQNEAQ (reference sequence).